This record looks at one T cell receptor (beta chain) sequence and its context. This CDR3 is built from 14 residues. V lost 6 bases to trimming and J lost 5 bases, with 16 bases between them. In germline, CDR1 is ENHRY, CDR2 SYGVKD. TCRdb re-analysed the 5' RACE reads in MiXCR, keeping a single row per CDR3 protein. The table has roughly 690,000 distinct CDR3 sequences, approximately 22% seen once. This sample was taken from a study of identical twins. The same specimen was also included in a second study, on T cells expressing NK-cell markers.

The chain has TRBV10-3 and TRBJ1-2, with D maybe TRBD1 (5 bases). The sequenced material came from PBMCs. The clonotype originates from a woman between 18 and 30 years old in good health. In nucleotides, the CDR3 is TGTGCCATCAGAGATGCCTCGGGGGAGTATGGCTACACCTTC. This encodes CAIRDASGEYGYTF.